Below are 24 T cell receptor beta chains sequenced from a single sample in a study of T cells in Graves' hyperthyroidism and ophthalmopathy. RNA transcripts gave rise to amplified TCR beta CDR3 regions. Carried out on the TCR CDR3, a first-round RT-PCR used the HTBI primer set. TCRdb re-called the multiplex PCR reads through MiXCR, storing one row per CDR3 protein. Of more than 300,000 distinct CDR3 sequences in the sample, approximately 15% are singletons; the top ten hold approximately 9.9%. The source material was blood. Every receptor here comes from a woman aged 60 to 75 with Graves' hyperthyroidism.

This clonotype was seen at least ten times. The gene calls are TRBV29-1 and TRBJ1-2; 8 bases line up with TRBD1. The CDR3 runs 13 residues. Trimming cost V 4 bases and J 4 bases; bases outside gene matches: 5. Germline-derived CDR1 and CDR2 are SQVTM and ANQGSEA. The CDR3 DNA reads as TGCAGCGTTGTATTACAGGGGGGCTATGGCTACACCTTC. It encodes CSVVLQGGYGYTF.

This clonotype showed up just a few times. The rearrangement joins TRBV19 to TRBJ2-7; 7 nucleotides match TRBD1. With 6 bases clipped from V and 0 bases from J, the junction kept 11 bases outside the gene matches. Germline loops: CDR1 LNHDA, CDR2 SQIVND (reference sequence). CDR3 length: 16 amino acids. The CDR3 sequence is CASSRDSSFYSYEQYF. The DNA of the CDR3 is TGTGCCAGTAGCCGGGACAGTTCCTTTTACTCCTACGAGCAGTACTTC.

This sequence joins TRBV9 and TRBJ2-1, with D maybe TRBD2 (6 bases). Germline CDR1 is SGDLS and CDR2 is YYNGEE. This CDR3 spans 17 amino acids. V was cut by 0 bases and J by 5 bases, with 18 bases left in between. The CDR3 sequence is CASSVGVGGVLDNEQFF. CDR3 sequence (DNA): TGTGCCAGCAGCGTAGGGGTAGGAGGGGTGTTAGACAATGAGCAGTTCTTC.

In this sample, this clonotype turned up a few times. The chain combines TRBV30 with TRBJ1-5; D gene unclear. The V and J ends lost 2 bases and 4 bases respectively, with 9 bases between them. Germline V CDR1 and CDR2: GTSNPN, SVGIG (reference sequence). The CDR3 length is 13 residues. CDR3 in DNA: TGTGCCTGGAGTATCCAAGTTAATCAGCCCCAGCATTTT. This gives the protein CAWSIQVNQPQHF.

In this sample, this clonotype turned up many times. The chain joins TRBV20-1 to TRBJ1-6, with 7 bases lining up with TRBD1. The ends lost 0 bases at V and 10 bases at J; junction bases unmatched: 6. CDR1 and CDR2 from the germline V gene are DFQATT and SNEGSKA (reference sequence). The CDR3 loop spans 14 amino acids. The CDR3 reads CSARDNRGRSPLHF. CDR3 DNA: TGCAGTGCTAGAGATAACAGGGGTCGATCACCCCTCCACTTT.

In its sample, this clonotype was seen many times. CDR3 in amino acids: CASSSLYSGSETQYF. In nucleotides, the CDR3 is TGTGCCAGCAGTTCCCTCTATAGCGGGAGTGAGACCCAGTACTTC. The chain couples TRBV6-2 or TRBV6-3 to TRBJ2-5, with 9 bases identical to TRBD2. The CDR3 has 15 amino acids. Trimming cost V 4 bases and J 5 bases; bases outside gene matches: 8. Germline values: CDR1 MNHEY, CDR2 SVGEGT.

CDR3 protein: CATRGQGTGNTIYF. CDR3 in DNA: TGTGCCACCAGGGGACAGGGGACTGGAAACACCATATATTTT. The chain joins TRBV15 to TRBJ1-3; 10 nucleotides match TRBD1. In germline, CDR1 is LNHNV, CDR2 YYDKDF (reference sequence). The CDR3 has 14 amino acids. J gave up 2 bases and V 6 bases, and 1 base lay outside the gene matches.

This clonotype was counted at least ten times. This chain uses TRBV7-2 with TRBJ2-7; TRBD2 matches 11 bases. Losses at the gene ends were 5 bases for V and 2 bases for J; bases not matched to a gene: 8. There are 16 residues in the CDR3. Germline V gives CDR1 SGHTA, CDR2 FQGNSA. The CDR3: CASSPILAGVPYEQYF. CDR3 sequence (DNA): TGTGCCAGCAGCCCCATACTAGCGGGAGTTCCCTACGAGCAGTACTTC.

This clonotype was observed many times. The rearrangement uses TRBV6-2 or TRBV6-3 and TRBJ2-3; the D gene is possibly TRBD2 (5 bases). The V end lost 6 bases, the J end lost 5 bases, and 15 bases lay between the germline ends. The CDR3 length is 14 residues. The germline V gene has CDR1 MNHEY and CDR2 SVGEGT. In DNA, the CDR3 is TGTGCCAGCAGATTGCCGGGAATAATAGATACGCAGTATTTT. As protein: CASRLPGIIDTQYF.

This clonotype has a handful of counts. V is TRBV20-1 and J is TRBJ2-7; D remains ambiguous. The ends were cut back, 6 bases at V and 2 bases at J, with 11 bases in the middle. The CDR3 has 12 residues. Germline CDR1 DFQATT, CDR2 SNEGSKA (reference sequence). The CDR3 here is CSAVDSPYEQYF. The CDR3 DNA sequence: TGCAGTGCCGTAGATTCCCCCTACGAGCAGTACTTC.

In this sample, this clonotype turned up many times. This chain links TRBV9 with TRBJ2-7; D perhaps matches TRBD2 (5 bases). The germline V and J ends were trimmed by 4 bases and 3 bases, with 14 bases remaining between them. Germline loops: CDR1 SGDLS, CDR2 YYNGEE. This CDR3 region has 14 residues. The CDR3 region is CASSSWRMNYEQYF. CDR3 coding DNA: TGTGCCAGCAGCTCCTGGAGGATGAACTACGAGCAGTACTTC.

The sample holds many counts of this clonotype. The chain couples TRBV12-3 or TRBV12-4 to TRBJ1-5; D is ambiguous. The V end was cut by 2 bases, the J end by 5 bases, with 4 bases between. This CDR3 comprises 12 residues. CDR3 coding DNA: TGTGCCAGCAGTTTACTCGATCAGCCCCAGCATTTT. It is translated as CASSLLDQPQHF.

This clonotype was found many times. V is TRBV18 and J is TRBJ2-7, with 7 bases fitting TRBD2. CDR3 size: 14 residues. CDR1 is KGHSH, CDR2 LQKENI, per germline. Losses at the gene ends were 3 bases for V and 3 bases for J; bases not matched to a gene: 5. CDR3 DNA sequence: TGTGCCAGCTCACCCGCGGGAGAGATCTACGAGCAGTACTTC. This gives the protein CASSPAGEIYEQYF.

The table lists this clonotype with many counts. This chain connects TRBV12-3 or TRBV12-4 to TRBJ2-3, with D hard to call. The CDR3 is 16 residues long. V lost 6 bases and J lost 0, with 16 bases in between. CDR3 sequence reads: CASSSGPTYSTDTQYF. For the CDR3, the DNA is TGTGCCAGCAGCTCCGGACCAACCTACAGCACAGATACGCAGTATTTT.

Written as DNA, the CDR3 is TGTGCCAGCTCACGGGAGAGAACCGGGGAGCTGTTTTTT. The encoded protein is CASSRERTGELFF. This rearrangement joins TRBV18 to TRBJ2-2; possibly TRBD2 for D (5 bases). This CDR3 comprises 13 residues. Trimming removed 4 bases at V and 5 bases at J, with 8 bases between. Germline assignment: CDR1 KGHSH and CDR2 LQKENI.

This clonotype has a count of ten or more. The rearrangement uses TRBV12-3 or TRBV12-4 and TRBJ2-1; D is perhaps TRBD2 (5 bases). This CDR3 has 18 amino acids. With 6 bases removed from V and 7 bases from J, the gap between germline ends came to 28 bases. Here the CDR3 reads CASSLYDEGGRLGNEQFF. CDR3 DNA sequence: TGTGCCAGCAGCTTATACGATGAGGGCGGTCGTTTAGGAAATGAGCAGTTCTTC.

This clonotype was seen at least ten times. This sequence joins TRBV20-1 and TRBJ2-7; possible D gene TRBD2, 5 bases. This CDR3 spans 11 amino acids. Germline CDR1 DFQATT, CDR2 SNEGSKA (reference sequence). Deletions cut 1 base from V and 7 bases from J, with 8 bases between. CDR3 in DNA: TGCAGTGCTAGAGCCCGGGGAGAGCAGTACTTC. Its protein product is CSARARGEQYF.

Note on this clonotype: Possible read error: a much larger clone is one base away. V gene TRBV28 combines with J gene TRBJ2-1; D is possibly TRBD2 (5 bases). In germline, CDR1 is MDHEN, CDR2 SYDVKM. The CDR3 extends over 13 amino acids. The CDR3 DNA is TGTGCCAGCAGACTAGGCAGACACAATGAGCAGCTCTTC. Translated, it gives CASRLGRHNEQLF.

This clonotype was recorded at least ten times. V usage is TRBV20-1 and J usage is TRBJ2-1; D possibly corresponds to TRBD2 (6 bases). Germline values: CDR1 DFQATT, CDR2 SNEGSKA (reference sequence). V lost 5 bases, J lost 4 bases, and 15 bases lay in between. The CDR3 is made up of 14 amino acids. In nucleotides, the CDR3 is TGCAGTGCTGCGGACTACCGTCTATACAATGAGCAGTTCTTC. It is translated as CSAADYRLYNEQFF.

This clonotype was counted many times. The rearrangement joins TRBV10-3 to TRBJ2-1; D possibly corresponds to TRBD2 (6 bases). Germline V gene data show CDR1 as ENHRY and CDR2 as SYGVKD. The V end was cut by 3 bases, the J end by 6 bases, with 12 bases between. CDR3 length: 14 amino acids. The CDR3 bases are TGTGCCATCAGTGATGGGGGGAAAGGCAATGAGCAGTTCTTC. Translation gives CAISDGGKGNEQFF.

This clonotype occurred many times. This chain links TRBV15 with TRBJ1-2, with D perhaps matching TRBD1 (6 bases). CDR1 is LNHNV and CDR2 is YYDKDF in the germline V gene (reference sequence). CDR3 size: 13 residues. Trimming stripped 0 bases from V and 7 bases from J, with 9 bases between. The CDR3 sequence is CATSRDQGSGYTF. In nucleotides, the CDR3 is TGTGCCACCAGCAGAGATCAGGGGTCTGGCTACACCTTC. Filled out from reference TRBV15 and TRBJ1-2, the complete variable domain reads DAMVIQNPRYQVTQFGKPVTLSCSQTLNHNVMYWYQQKSSQAPKLLFHYYDKDFNNEADTPDNFQSRRPNTSFCFLDIRSPGLGDTAMYLCATSRDQGSGYTFGSGTRLTVV.

This clonotype has a count of ten or more. This rearrangement joins TRBV29-1 to TRBJ2-7, with 12 bases aligning to TRBD1. V was pared by 1 base and J by 2 bases, with 3 bases of the junction left unmatched. Germline CDR1 reads SQVTM; CDR2 reads ANQGSEA. The CDR3 sequence is 15 residues long. CDR3 DNA: TGCAGCGTTGAAGTTAGGGACAGGGGGCCCTACGAGCAGTACTTC. It translates to CSVEVRDRGPYEQYF.

This clonotype was recorded at least ten times. The gene calls are TRBV7-9 and TRBJ1-2; D is unclear. Germline values: CDR1 SEHNR, CDR2 FQNEAQ (reference sequence). Trimming removed 8 bases at V and 8 bases at J, with 18 bases between. The CDR3 has 13 amino acids. CDR3 nucleotides: TGTGCCAGCTCCCCCTTTTGGTCGGAAGGCTACACCTTC. The encoded protein is CASSPFWSEGYTF.

This clonotype was picked up many times. J is TRBJ2-3 and V is TRBV20-1; 14 bases match TRBD2. Germline CDR1 DFQATT, CDR2 SNEGSKA (reference sequence). The CDR3 has 15 residues. V lost 3 bases to trimming and J lost 4 bases; unmatched junction nucleotides: 3. The CDR3 reads CSARGTSGSPDTQYF. In nucleotides, the CDR3 is TGCAGTGCTAGGGGGACTAGCGGGAGCCCAGATACGCAGTATTTT.